This paragraph reports one T cell receptor (beta chain). This record comes from a study of CD8+ T cells in alopecia areata. RNA was extracted and reverse transcribed into cDNA as the sequencing template. TCRdb's copy holds only in-frame clones and misses some; the assay was immunoSEQ multiplex PCR. The sample yields 79,000 or so clones, approximately 64% seen once. The treatment denotes: oral pan-JAK inhibitor, 5-10 mg twice daily. V lost 6 bases and J lost 2; bases outside the gene matches: 9. The CDR3 has 16 amino acids. CDR1 and CDR2 from the germline V gene are SEHNR and FQNEAQ (reference sequence).

The chain joins TRBV7-9 to TRBJ2-3; 9 nucleotides line up with TRBD1. The input for sequencing was CD8+ T cells sorted from blood, taken at week 24, from a patient treated with tofacitinib. This TCR came from a human donor with alopecia areata. The CDR3 region is CASSPLGTGITDTQYF. CDR3 in DNA: TGTGCCAGCAGTCCCCTGGGGACAGGGATCACAGATACGCAGTATTTT.